The 14 T cell receptor beta chains listed next were all sequenced from one sample in a study of shared clonotypes between healthy human individuals. The assay was immunoSEQ multiplex PCR, and TCRdb's table has in-frame clones only and misses some. The sample lists fewer than 3 million clones, 85% to 95% occurring once. Sample: naive CD4+ T cells from PBMCs. Subset described: CD45RA+ positively selected. The source is a man in his late teens or twenties in good health. Some clones in this sample may be carry-over from other donors' samples.

The gene calls are TRBV28 and TRBJ2-5; D not certain. The DNA end favors TRBJ2-7, so the J call may be wrong. This CDR3 is 13 amino acids long. CDR1 and CDR2 from the germline V gene are MDHEN and SYDVKM. This CDR3 reads CASSLPALYEQYF. The CDR3 coding sequence is TGTGCCAGCAGTTTACCCGCCCTGTACGAGCAGTACTTC.

This chain uses TRBV27 with TRBJ2-1; 11 positions match TRBD1. V lost 7 bases and J lost 4; bases outside the gene matches: 9. The CDR3 sequence is 16 residues long. Germline V gives CDR1 MNHEY, CDR2 SMNVEV (reference sequence). CDR3 nucleotides: TGTGCCAGCACCGAGTACGGGACAGGGGGGTACAATGAGCAGTTCTTC. It codes for CASTEYGTGGYNEQFF.

This sequence joins TRBV7-9 and TRBJ1-4, with D possibly being TRBD1 (5 bases). CDR3 size: 16 residues. Germline loops: CDR1 SEHNR, CDR2 FQNEAQ (reference sequence). V was clipped by 1 base and J by 5 bases, with 14 bases between them. The CDR3 here is CASSLVRGTVNEKLFF. CDR3 DNA: TGTGCCAGCAGCTTAGTTCGGGGGACGGTGAATGAAAAACTGTTTTTT.

V and J are TRBV7-2 and TRBJ2-5; D unresolved. The CDR3 has 13 amino acids. Germline-derived CDR1 and CDR2 are SGHTA and FQGNSA. The V end was cut by 6 bases, the J end by 3 bases, with 11 bases between. The CDR3 loop reads CASRAPLEETQYF. The DNA for the CDR3 is TGTGCCAGCAGAGCACCCCTGGAAGAGACCCAGTACTTC.

This chain connects TRBV7-2 to TRBJ2-3, with no clear D. V gave up 5 bases and J gave up 5 bases, with 11 bases separating them. This CDR3 comprises 13 residues. The germline CDR1 and CDR2 sequences are SGHTA and FQGNSA. As DNA, the CDR3 is TGTGCCAGCAGCCCCCGCCTTATAGATACGCAGTATTTT. Translation: CASSPRLIDTQYF.

This chain connects TRBV21-1 to TRBJ1-2. TRBV21-1 is a documented pseudogene. This CDR3 is built from 12 residues. The CDR3 DNA reads as TGTGCCAGCAGCAACCAGGGAGATGGCTACACCTTC. As protein: CASSNQGDGYTF.

V and J are TRBV5-5 and TRBJ2-1, with TRBD1 identical over 9 bases. This CDR3 is 16 amino acids long. Per germline, CDR1 SGHKS and CDR2 YYEKEE (reference sequence). The V gene end was trimmed by 0 bases and the J gene end by 4 bases; junction bases not matched to a gene: 5. CDR3 sequence: CASSLVLTGGYNEQFF. The DNA of the CDR3 is TGTGCCAGCAGCTTGGTGTTGACAGGGGGTTACAATGAGCAGTTCTTC. The full variable domain, rest sourced from reference TRBV5-5 and TRBJ2-1, is DAGVTQSPTHLIKTRGQQVTLRCSPISGHKSVSWYQQVLGQGPQFIFQYYEKEERGRGNFPDRFSARQFPNYSSELNVNALLLGDSALYLCASSLVLTGGYNEQFFGPGTRLTVL.

V gene TRBV28 combines with J gene TRBJ2-7, with D perhaps being TRBD1 or TRBD2 (5 bases each). The CDR3 loop spans 15 amino acids. Trimming removed 5 bases at V and 0 bases at J, with 14 bases between. CDR1 and CDR2 (germline): MDHEN, SYDVKM. CDR3 region: CASSLNRDDSYEQYF. In DNA, the CDR3 is TGTGCCAGCAGTCTAAACCGGGACGACTCCTACGAGCAGTACTTC. The complete variable domain, with remaining parts taken from reference TRBV28 and TRBJ2-7, reads DVKVTQSSRYLVKRTGEKVFLECVQDMDHENMFWYRQDPGLGLRLIYFSYDVKMKEKGDIPEGYSVSREKKERFSLILESASTNQTSMYLCASSLNRDDSYEQYFGPGTRLTVT.

About this clone itself: This sample also contains other DNA sequences that code for the same CDR3. The chain recombines TRBV5-1 with TRBJ2-1, with 13 bases matching TRBD2. The V segment lost 4 bases and the J segment 8 bases; nucleotides outside the gene matches: 3. Germline lookup yields CDR1 SGHRS and CDR2 YFSETQ. CDR3 length equals 14 residues. The CDR3 region has the DNA TGCGCCAGCAGCCTTGGACTAGCGGGAGATGAGCAGTTCTTC. Its protein product is CASSLGLAGDEQFF.

V gene TRBV7-2 combines with J gene TRBJ2-7; D assignment may be TRBD1 or TRBD2 (5 bases each). V was clipped by 3 bases and J by 0 bases, with 12 bases between them. Germline-derived CDR1 and CDR2 are SGHTA and FQGNSA. This CDR3 comprises 15 residues. CDR3: CASSFGTQSSYEQYF. The CDR3 coding sequence is TGTGCCAGCAGCTTCGGGACCCAGAGCTCCTACGAGCAGTACTTC.

The rearrangement links TRBV19 to TRBJ1-5; D is ambiguous. The CDR3 is 14 residues long. Per germline, CDR1 LNHDA and CDR2 SQIVND (reference sequence). V was shortened by 2 bases and J by 1 base, with 6 bases between the two germline ends. The CDR3 coding sequence is TGTGCCAGTAGTATAAGACGGAGCAATCAGCCCCAGCATTTT. Translating gives CASSIRRSNQPQHF.

The CDR3 is CASSPSGGEQYF. Here the CDR3 DNA reads TGTGCCAGCAGCCCAAGCGGGGGGGAGCAGTACTTC. The rearrangement uses TRBV7-3 and TRBJ2-7; 9 bases map to TRBD2. The CDR3 covers 12 residues. Germline CDR1 is SGHTA and CDR2 is FQGTGA. V shed 5 bases and J 7 bases; nucleotides not matched to a gene: 3. Looking up the rest from reference TRBV7-3 and TRBJ2-7 gives the full variable domain: GAGVSQTPSNKVTEKGKYVELRCDPISGHTALYWYRQSLGQGPEFLIYFQGTGAADDSGLPNDRFFAVRPEGSVSTLKIQRTERGDSAVYLCASSPSGGEQYFGPGTRLTVT.

The gene calls are TRBV6-4 and TRBJ2-5; no clear D gene. With 1 base removed from V and 7 bases from J, the gap between germline ends came to 10 bases. Germline V CDR1 and CDR2: MRHNA, SNTAGT. The length of the CDR3 is 13 residues. The CDR3 spells CASSDYTPGTQYF. The CDR3 DNA reads as TGTGCCAGCAGTGACTACACACCGGGGACCCAGTACTTC.

This rearrangement joins TRBV11-2 to TRBJ2-5; D is possibly TRBD2 (6 bases). There are 15 residues in the CDR3. Trimming shortened V by 5 bases and J by 5 bases, and 18 bases separated the two germline ends. Germline CDR1 and CDR2: SGHAT and FQNNGV. The CDR3 DNA reads as TGTGCCAGCAGCCGGGACGGCACGGGGGTGGAGACCCAGTACTTC. Translating gives CASSRDGTGVETQYF.